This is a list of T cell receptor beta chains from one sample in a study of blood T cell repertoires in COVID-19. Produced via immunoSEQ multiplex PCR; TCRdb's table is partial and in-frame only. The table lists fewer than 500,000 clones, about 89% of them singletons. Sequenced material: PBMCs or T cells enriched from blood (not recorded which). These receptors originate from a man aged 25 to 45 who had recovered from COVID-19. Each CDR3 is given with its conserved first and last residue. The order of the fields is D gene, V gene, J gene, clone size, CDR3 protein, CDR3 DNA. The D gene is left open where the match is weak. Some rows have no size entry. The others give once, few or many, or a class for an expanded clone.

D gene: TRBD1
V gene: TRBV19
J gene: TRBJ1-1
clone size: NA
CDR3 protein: CASRGQGSNTEAFF
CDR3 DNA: TGTGCCAGTAGGGGACAGGGCTCGAACACTGAAGCTTTCTTT

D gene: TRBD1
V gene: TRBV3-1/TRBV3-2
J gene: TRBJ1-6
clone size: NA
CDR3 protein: CASSPTGGLSNSPLHF
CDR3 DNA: TGTGCCAGCAGCCCCACAGGGGGCCTTTCTAATTCACCCCTCCACTTT

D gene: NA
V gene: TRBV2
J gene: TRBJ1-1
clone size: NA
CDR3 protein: CASPQAKNTEAFF
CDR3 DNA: TGTGCCAGCCCACAGGCTAAGAACACTGAAGCTTTCTTT

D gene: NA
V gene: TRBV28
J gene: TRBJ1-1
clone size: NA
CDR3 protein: CASSLRVNTEAFF
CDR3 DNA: TGTGCCAGCAGTTTACGAGTAAACACTGAAGCTTTCTTT

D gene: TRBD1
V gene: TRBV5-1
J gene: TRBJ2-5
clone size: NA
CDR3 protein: CASSFPLPTGLETQYF
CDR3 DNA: TGCGCCAGCAGCTTTCCCCTACCGACAGGGCTAGAGACCCAGTACTTC

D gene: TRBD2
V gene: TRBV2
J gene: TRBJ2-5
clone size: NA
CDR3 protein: CASSGTSGGVETQYF
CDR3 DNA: TGTGCCAGCAGTGGGACTAGCGGGGGTGTAGAGACCCAGTACTTC

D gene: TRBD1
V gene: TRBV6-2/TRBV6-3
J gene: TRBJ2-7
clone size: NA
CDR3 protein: CASSSPAGGAVVEQYF
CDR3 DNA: TGTGCCAGCAGTTCCCCCGCAGGGGGCGCGGTGGTCGAGCAGTACTTC

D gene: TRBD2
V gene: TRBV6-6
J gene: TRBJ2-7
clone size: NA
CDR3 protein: CASSRPSGGFYTYEQYF
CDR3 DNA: TGTGCCAGCAGTCGGCCTAGCGGGGGGTTTTATACCTACGAGCAGTACTTC

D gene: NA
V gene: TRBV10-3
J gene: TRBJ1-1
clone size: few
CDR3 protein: CAITSGGGGTEAFF
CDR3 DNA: TGTGCCATCACTTCGGGGGGCGGTGGCACTGAAGCTTTCTTT

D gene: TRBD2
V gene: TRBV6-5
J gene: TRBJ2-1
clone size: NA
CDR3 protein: CASSYLTSGVQFF
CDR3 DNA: TGTGCCAGCAGTTACTTGACTAGCGGGGTACAGTTCTTC

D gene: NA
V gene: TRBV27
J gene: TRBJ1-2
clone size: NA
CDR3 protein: CASLGNNRDNYGYTF
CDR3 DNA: TGTGCCAGCCTGGGGAACAACCGGGATAACTATGGCTACACCTTC

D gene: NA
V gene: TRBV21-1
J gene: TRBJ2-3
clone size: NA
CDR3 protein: CASSKGATGGADTQYF
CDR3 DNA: TGTGCCAGCAGCAAAGGAGCAACGGGGGGCGCAGATACGCAGTATTTT

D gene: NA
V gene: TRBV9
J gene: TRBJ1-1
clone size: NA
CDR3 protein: CASSIQASNTEAFF
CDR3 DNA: TGTGCCAGCAGCATACAGGCATCGAACACTGAAGCTTTCTTT

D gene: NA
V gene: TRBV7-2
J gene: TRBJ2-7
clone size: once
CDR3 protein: CASTAFTARGYEQYF
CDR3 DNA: TGTGCCAGCACCGCCTTCACAGCCAGGGGTTACGAGCAGTACTTC

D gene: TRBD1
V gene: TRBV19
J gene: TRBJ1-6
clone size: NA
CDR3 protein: CASRDRLDSPLHF
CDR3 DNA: TGTGCCAGTAGGGACAGGCTTGATTCACCCCTCCACTTT

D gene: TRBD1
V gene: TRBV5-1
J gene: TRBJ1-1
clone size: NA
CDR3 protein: CASSFQATGGVTEAFF
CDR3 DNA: TGCGCCAGCAGCTTCCAAGCCACAGGGGGCGTCACTGAAGCTTTCTTT

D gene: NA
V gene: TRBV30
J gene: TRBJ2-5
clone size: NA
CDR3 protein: CAWSTGSETQYF
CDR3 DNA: TGTGCCTGGAGTACAGGGTCGGAGACCCAGTACTTC